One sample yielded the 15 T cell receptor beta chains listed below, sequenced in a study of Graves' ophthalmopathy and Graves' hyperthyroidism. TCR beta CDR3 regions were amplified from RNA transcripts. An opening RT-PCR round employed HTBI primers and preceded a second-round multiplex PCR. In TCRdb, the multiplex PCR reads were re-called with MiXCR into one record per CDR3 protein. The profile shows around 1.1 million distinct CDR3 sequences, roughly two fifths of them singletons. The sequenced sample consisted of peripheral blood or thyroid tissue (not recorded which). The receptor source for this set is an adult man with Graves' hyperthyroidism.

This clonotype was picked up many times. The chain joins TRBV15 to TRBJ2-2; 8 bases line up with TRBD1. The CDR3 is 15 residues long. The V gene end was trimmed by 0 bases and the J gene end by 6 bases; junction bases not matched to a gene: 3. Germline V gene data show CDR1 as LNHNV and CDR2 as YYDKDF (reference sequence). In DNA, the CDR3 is TGTGCCACCAGCAGAGACAGGGGGCTCGCCGGGGAGCTGTTTTTT. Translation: CATSRDRGLAGELFF.

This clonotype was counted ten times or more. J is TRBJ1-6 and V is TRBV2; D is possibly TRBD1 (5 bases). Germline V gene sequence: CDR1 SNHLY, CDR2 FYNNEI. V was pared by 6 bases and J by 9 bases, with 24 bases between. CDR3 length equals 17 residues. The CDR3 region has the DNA TGTGCCAGCAGAATGACAGCTGTTGTAGTACGTGGTTCACCCCTCCACTTT. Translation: CASRMTAVVVRGSPLHF.

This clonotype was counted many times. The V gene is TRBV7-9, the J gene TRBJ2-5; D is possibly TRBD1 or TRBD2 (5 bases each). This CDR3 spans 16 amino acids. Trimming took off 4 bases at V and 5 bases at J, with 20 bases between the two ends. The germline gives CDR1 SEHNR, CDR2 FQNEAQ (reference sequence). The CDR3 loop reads CASSSPGAYSTETQYF. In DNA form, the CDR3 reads TGTGCCAGCAGCTCCCCCGGGGCCTACAGTACGGAGACCCAGTACTTC.

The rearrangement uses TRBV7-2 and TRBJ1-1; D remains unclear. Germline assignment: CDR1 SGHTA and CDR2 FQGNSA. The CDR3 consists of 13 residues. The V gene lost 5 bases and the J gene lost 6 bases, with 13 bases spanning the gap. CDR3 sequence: CASSNLEASEAFF. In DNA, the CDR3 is TGTGCCAGCAGCAACCTAGAGGCATCTGAAGCTTTCTTT.

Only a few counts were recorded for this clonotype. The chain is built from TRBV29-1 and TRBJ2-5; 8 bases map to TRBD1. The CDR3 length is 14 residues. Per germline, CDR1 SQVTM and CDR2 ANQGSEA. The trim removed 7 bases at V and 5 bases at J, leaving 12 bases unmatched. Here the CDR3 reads CSGEDRAGGETQYF. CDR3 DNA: TGCAGCGGCGAGGACAGGGCGGGCGGGGAGACCCAGTACTTC.

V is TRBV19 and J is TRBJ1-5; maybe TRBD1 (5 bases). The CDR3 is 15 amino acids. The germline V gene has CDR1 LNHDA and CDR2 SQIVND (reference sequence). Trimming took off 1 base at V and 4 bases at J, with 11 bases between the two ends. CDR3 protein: CASSIAREGNQPQHF. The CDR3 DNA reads TGTGCCAGTAGTATAGCGCGGGAGGGGAATCAGCCCCAGCATTTT.

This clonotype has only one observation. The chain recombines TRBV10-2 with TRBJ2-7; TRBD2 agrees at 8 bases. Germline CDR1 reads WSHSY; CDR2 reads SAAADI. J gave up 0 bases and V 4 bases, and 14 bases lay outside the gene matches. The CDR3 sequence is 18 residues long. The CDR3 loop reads CASSAATNGGASSYEQYF. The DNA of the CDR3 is TGCGCCAGCAGTGCCGCGACGAACGGGGGGGCGAGCTCCTACGAGCAGTACTTC.

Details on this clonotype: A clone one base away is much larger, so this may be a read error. The CDR3 reads CARSLGSGTSEKLFF. The CDR3 nucleotides read TGTGCCAGGAGCTTAGGCTCCGGGACCAGTGAAAAACTGTTTTTT. The V call is TRBV7-8, the J call TRBJ1-4; possible D gene TRBD1, 5 bases. Germline-derived CDR1 and CDR2 are SGHVS and FQNEAQ. The CDR3 extends over 15 amino acids.

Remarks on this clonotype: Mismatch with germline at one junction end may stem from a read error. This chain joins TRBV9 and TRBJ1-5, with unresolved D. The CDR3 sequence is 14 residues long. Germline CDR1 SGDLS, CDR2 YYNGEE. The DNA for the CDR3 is TGCGCCAGCAGACTAGACCCTAGCAATCAGCCCCAGCATTTT. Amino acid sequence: CASRLDPSNQPQHF.

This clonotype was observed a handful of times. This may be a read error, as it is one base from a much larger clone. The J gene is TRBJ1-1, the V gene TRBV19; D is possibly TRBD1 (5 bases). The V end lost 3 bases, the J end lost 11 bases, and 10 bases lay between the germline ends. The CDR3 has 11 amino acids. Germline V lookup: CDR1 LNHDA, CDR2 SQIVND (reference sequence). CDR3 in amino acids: CASSMGLEAFF. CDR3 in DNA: TGTGCCAGTAGTATGGGACTGGAGGCTTTCTTT.

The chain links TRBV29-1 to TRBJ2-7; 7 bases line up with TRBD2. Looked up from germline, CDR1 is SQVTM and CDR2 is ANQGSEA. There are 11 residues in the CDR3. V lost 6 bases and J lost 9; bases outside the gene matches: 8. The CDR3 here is CSVHTSGGQYF. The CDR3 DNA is TGCAGCGTCCATACCTCGGGAGGGCAGTACTTC.

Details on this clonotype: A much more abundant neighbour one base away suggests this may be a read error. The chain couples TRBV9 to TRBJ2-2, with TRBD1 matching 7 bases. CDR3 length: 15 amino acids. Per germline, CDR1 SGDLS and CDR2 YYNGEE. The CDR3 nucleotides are TGTGCCAACAGCGTACGGACAGGGAACACCGGGGAGCTGTTTTTT. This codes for CANSVRTGNTGELFF.

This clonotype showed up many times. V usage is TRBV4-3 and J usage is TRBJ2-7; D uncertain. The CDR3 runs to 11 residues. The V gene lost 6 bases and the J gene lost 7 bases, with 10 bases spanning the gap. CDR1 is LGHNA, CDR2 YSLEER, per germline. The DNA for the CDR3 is TGCGCCAGCAGGCCAGACTGGGAGCAGTACTTC. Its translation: CASRPDWEQYF.

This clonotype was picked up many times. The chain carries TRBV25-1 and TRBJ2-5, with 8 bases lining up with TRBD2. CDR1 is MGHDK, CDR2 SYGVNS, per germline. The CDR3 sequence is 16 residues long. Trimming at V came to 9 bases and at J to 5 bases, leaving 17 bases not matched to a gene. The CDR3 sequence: CASRYTFGGADETQYF. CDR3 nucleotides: TGTGCCAGTCGATATACGTTCGGGGGGGCCGATGAGACCCAGTACTTC.

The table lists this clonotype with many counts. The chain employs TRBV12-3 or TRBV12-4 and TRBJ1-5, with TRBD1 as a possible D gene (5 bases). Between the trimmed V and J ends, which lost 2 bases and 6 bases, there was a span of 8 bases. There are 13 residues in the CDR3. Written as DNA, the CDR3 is TGTGCCAGCAGTTTACGGAGGGGTCAGCCCCAGCATTTT. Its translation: CASSLRRGQPQHF.